Below, 9 T cell receptor beta chains from the same sample are listed, as sequenced in a study of blood T cells in healthy people across ages. A J-beta primer mix and a sample-barcoded 5' primer were used in a second PCR of roughly 6 to 12 cycles. TCRdb analysed the 5' RACE reads with MiXCR anew, one entry per CDR3 protein. The table lists roughly 700,000 distinct CDR3 sequences, about a third of them singletons. The sample comprised blood. Receptors originate from a woman older than 75 in good health.

This clonotype was counted a few times. A much larger clone differs from this one at a single base, so this may be a read error. The V and J genes are TRBV6-6 and TRBJ2-5; 8 nucleotides align to TRBD2. Germline trimming cut 6 bases from V and 11 bases from J; bases unmatched to any gene: 17. Germline-derived CDR1 and CDR2 are MNHNY and SVGAGI (reference sequence). The CDR3 sequence is 15 residues long. The CDR3 spells CASRPSGGNFNEQYF. Written as DNA, the CDR3 is TGTGCCAGCAGACCCTCGGGGGGGAACTTCAATGAGCAGTACTTC.

This clonotype was seen once. This clone may be a read error of a much larger clone one base away. V is TRBV11-2 and J is TRBJ2-3, with TRBD2 identical over 7 bases. CDR3 length: 14 residues. Per the germline V gene, CDR1 is SGHAT and CDR2 is FQNNGV. The CDR3 nucleotides are TGTGTCAGCAGCTCTATAGCGGGTGGGGGTACGCAGTATTTT. Translating gives CVSSSIAGGGTQYF.

The sample holds many counts of this clonotype. This chain joins TRBV5-6 and TRBJ2-7; D perhaps matches TRBD1 (6 bases). Deletions cut 4 bases from V and 3 bases from J, with 17 bases between. The CDR3 is made up of 15 amino acids. Germline V lookup: CDR1 SGHDT, CDR2 YYEEEE. In DNA form, the CDR3 reads TGTGCCAGCAGCCAAATCCGGGACATCTTCTACGAGCAGTACTTC. It codes for CASSQIRDIFYEQYF.

This clonotype was picked up many times. A single base separates this from a much larger clone, so it may be a read error. CDR3 coding DNA: TGTGCCAGCAGGTGGGAGGGACAGGGGTACGAGCAGTACTTC. Encoded protein: CASRWEGQGYEQYF. The J gene is TRBJ2-7, the V gene TRBV6-5, with 10 bases fitting TRBD1. The CDR3 loop spans 14 amino acids. Germline assignment: CDR1 MNHEY and CDR2 SVGAGI. With 6 bases clipped from V and 4 bases from J, the junction kept 6 bases outside the gene matches.

The table lists this clonotype with many counts. V usage is TRBV5-1 and J usage is TRBJ2-3, with 9 positions matching TRBD2. The trim removed 2 bases at V and 4 bases at J, leaving 11 bases unmatched. Germline V gives CDR1 SGHRS, CDR2 YFSETQ. The CDR3 totals 17 residues. In DNA form, the CDR3 reads TGCGCCAGCAGCTTAGCCGGGACTAGCTTTCTTGCAGATACGCAGTATTTT. This sequence encodes CASSLAGTSFLADTQYF.

Notes on this clonotype: The junction departs from the called germline gene at one end, perhaps through a read error. CDR3 in amino acids: CASSLLAGANNEQYF. DNA of the CDR3: TGCGCCAGTAGCTTGCTAGCGGGGGCCAACAATGAGCAGTACTTC. V and J are TRBV5-1 and TRBJ2-5; 10 nucleotides agree with TRBD2. CDR1 is SGHRS and CDR2 is YFSETQ in the germline V gene. This CDR3 region has 15 residues.

This clonotype was found many times. The chain links TRBV5-4 to TRBJ2-1; 9 bases agree with TRBD2. The ends lost 4 bases at V and 3 bases at J; junction bases unmatched: 5. This CDR3 has 15 amino acids. The germline V gene encodes CDR1 SGHNT and CDR2 YYREEE (reference sequence). The CDR3 reads CASSPGTSLYNEQFF. CDR3 bases: TGTGCCAGCAGCCCCGGGACTAGCCTCTACAATGAGCAGTTCTTC.

J is TRBJ1-5 and V is TRBV7-2, with 8 bases aligning to TRBD1. The junction had 3 bases not matched to a gene; V was cut back by 3 bases and J by 2 bases. CDR3 length: 15 amino acids. Per the germline V gene, CDR1 is SGHTA and CDR2 is FQGNSA. The CDR3 protein is CASSFDRGRNQPQHF. The DNA for the CDR3 is TGTGCCAGCAGCTTTGACAGGGGACGCAATCAGCCCCAGCATTTT.

In its sample, this clonotype was seen many times. J is TRBJ2-1 and V is TRBV5-1; TRBD2 aligns across 8 bases. With 1 base clipped from V and 8 bases from J, the junction kept 8 bases outside the gene matches. The CDR3 covers 15 residues. Germline CDR1 reads SGHRS; CDR2 reads YFSETQ. The CDR3, as DNA: TGCGCCAGCAGCTTGAGTCTAGCGGGTGTATATGAGCAGTTCTTC. Its protein is CASSLSLAGVYEQFF.